The 3 T cell receptor beta chains given below trace back to one sample, sequenced in a study of blood T cell repertoires in COVID-19. Clones were sequenced by immunoSEQ multiplex PCR, and TCRdb holds only the in-frame ones, with some missing. This sample has under 150,000 clones, with approximately 85% found just once. Source material: peripheral blood. All receptors derive from a woman aged 55-75 years with COVID-19, enrolled during active disease.

V is TRBV5-1 and J is TRBJ2-7; TRBD1 matches 8 bases. Germline CDR1 is SGHRS and CDR2 is YFSETQ. The V and J ends lost 3 bases and 2 bases, in that order; junction bases with no gene match: 4. The CDR3 sequence is 14 residues long. The CDR3 protein is CASSSEQGAYEQYF. Here the CDR3 DNA reads TGCGCCAGCAGCTCAGAACAGGGGGCCTACGAGCAGTACTTC.

The rearrangement joins TRBV9 to TRBJ2-4; D might be TRBD2 (6 bases). The CDR3 runs to 16 residues. Germline assignment: CDR1 SGDLS and CDR2 YYNGEE. V was clipped by 4 bases and J by 7 bases, with 21 bases between them. The CDR3 region is CASSKEGGGDSNIQYF. The CDR3 DNA is TGTGCCAGCAGCAAGGAAGGAGGCGGGGATTCGAACATTCAGTACTTC.

This sequence joins TRBV7-9 and TRBJ1-4; TRBD1 might be the D (5 bases). CDR3 length: 14 amino acids. Trimming stripped 5 bases from V and 7 bases from J, with 14 bases between. Germline V gene data show CDR1 as SEHNR and CDR2 as FQNEAQ (reference sequence). CDR3 residues: CASSLGGETEKLFF. The CDR3 DNA reads TGTGCCAGCAGCCTGGGGGGAGAAACTGAAAAACTGTTTTTT.